Following are 30 T cell receptor beta chains from one sample sequenced in a study of type 1 regulatory T cells. No cognate antigen is known for these TCRs. TCRdb re-called the reads through MiXCR, storing one row per CDR3 protein. The table shows just under 65,000 distinct CDR3 sequences, with around 49% occurring only once. Input material: cultured non-Tr1 T cells, either the whole culture or a sorted T cell fraction (not recorded which). These TCRs come from a human donor in good health.

Notes on this clonotype: One end of the junction fails to match germline, which may point to a read error. The CDR3, as DNA: TGTGCCAATAGTCCAAACCGAGTCGCAGATACGCAGTATTTT. Amino acid sequence: CANSPNRVADTQYF. This chain uses TRBV19 with TRBJ2-3; no firm D call. Germline values: CDR1 LNHDA, CDR2 SQIVND (reference sequence). This CDR3 is built from 14 residues.

This clonotype was counted only a few times. The chain has TRBV29-1 and TRBJ2-7; 9 bases are a match to TRBD2. The CDR3 sequence is 15 residues long. Germline loops: CDR1 SQVTM, CDR2 ANQGSEA. J was trimmed by 0 bases and V by 4 bases; bases with no gene match: 7. The CDR3 DNA reads TGCAGCGTTGGAACAGCGGGGGGCCCCTCCTACGAGCAGTACTTC. This codes for CSVGTAGGPSYEQYF.

The chain carries TRBV5-1 and TRBJ1-5; the D gene is possibly TRBD1 (5 bases). Germline lookup yields CDR1 SGHRS and CDR2 YFSETQ. The CDR3 sequence is 14 residues long. The germline V and J ends were trimmed by 1 base and 7 bases, with 12 bases remaining between them. The DNA of the CDR3 is TGCGCCAGCAGCTTGTGGGGCGCGGGACAGCCCCAGCATTTT. Residues: CASSLWGAGQPQHF.

The CDR3 DNA reads TGTGCCAGCAGTTTACAGCAGGGGGGATATGGCGCGAACACCGGGGAGCTGTTTTTT. Translation: CASSLQQGGYGANTGELFF. The gene calls are TRBV12-3 or TRBV12-4 and TRBJ2-2, with D maybe TRBD1 (7 bases). The germline V and J ends were trimmed by 2 bases and 0 bases, with 19 bases remaining between them. This CDR3 region has 19 residues.

This sequence joins TRBV30 and TRBJ1-2; D gene ambiguous. Germline V gene lookup returns CDR1 GTSNPN and CDR2 SVGIG (reference sequence). V dropped 3 bases and J dropped 0 bases, with 5 bases sitting between them. The CDR3 runs 12 residues. CDR3 DNA sequence: TGTGCCTGGAGCCGGGCTAACTATGGCTACACCTTC. It is translated as CAWSRANYGYTF.

V and J are TRBV7-2 and TRBJ2-5; a weak D match, TRBD2 (6 bases). The CDR3 covers 14 residues. Germline V gene data show CDR1 as SGHTA and CDR2 as FQGNSA. V was trimmed by 7 bases and J by 7 bases, leaving 19 bases between them. The CDR3 region is CASTRTTPVGTQYF. As DNA, the CDR3 is TGTGCCAGCACCCGGACTACGCCAGTGGGGACCCAGTACTTC.

The chain employs TRBV20-1 and TRBJ1-2, with D possibly being TRBD1 (6 bases). Germline values: CDR1 DFQATT, CDR2 SNEGSKA (reference sequence). This CDR3 is built from 13 residues. The CDR3 coding sequence is TGCAGGGTACCAAGACCAGGGGAGGAAGGCTACACCTTC. Encoded protein: CRVPRPGEEGYTF.

This clonotype has a handful of counts. The chain recombines TRBV7-2 with TRBJ2-6; TRBD2 is a possible D gene (5 bases). CDR3 size: 14 residues. Germline assignment: CDR1 SGHTA and CDR2 FQGNSA. V dropped 3 bases and J dropped 4 bases, with 7 bases sitting between them. The CDR3, as DNA: TGTGCCAGCAGCTTCGCTAGCGGGGCCAACGTCCTGACTTTC. Its translation: CASSFASGANVLTF.

The V gene is TRBV3-1, the J gene TRBJ2-7, with D tentatively TRBD1 or TRBD2 (5 bases each). CDR1 is LGHDT and CDR2 is YNNKEL in the germline V gene (reference sequence). CDR3 length: 14 amino acids. Trimming left V 3 bases short and J 4 bases short, with 13 bases between. The CDR3 loop reads CASSQRGTSYEQYF. CDR3 in DNA: TGTGCCAGCAGCCAGAGGGGTACATCGTACGAGCAGTACTTC.

This clonotype was found many times. The chain couples TRBV20-1 to TRBJ2-5; 7 bases agree with TRBD2. J lost 5 bases, V lost 8 bases, and 17 bases had no gene match. From germline, CDR1 is DFQATT and CDR2 SNEGSKA (reference sequence). The CDR3 is 15 amino acids. The CDR3 coding sequence is TGCAGTCCCGGGCCGGCCATCAACGGGGGGGAGACCCAGTACTTC. Protein sequence: CSPGPAINGGETQYF.

The V and J genes are TRBV12-3 or TRBV12-4 and TRBJ2-3; D may correspond to TRBD1 or TRBD2 (6 bases each). Trimming pared 4 bases from V and 3 bases from J, leaving 20 bases between. CDR3 length: 17 amino acids. CDR3 DNA: TGTGCCAGCAGTTCCGAAGAGGGGGGTTTAGGGACAGATACGCAGTATTTT. Protein: CASSSEEGGLGTDTQYF.

Of note for this clonotype: Germline is not matched at one junction end, which may reflect a read error. The V and J genes are TRBV5-1 and TRBJ2-1; 11 bases are shared with TRBD1. The CDR3 runs to 16 residues. Germline CDR1 SGHRS, CDR2 YFSETQ. The CDR3, as DNA: TGCGCCAGCAGCTTGGCTGGGACAGGGGGATACACTGAGCAGTTCTTC. This sequence encodes CASSLAGTGGYTEQFF.

This clonotype was seen more than once but under ten times. V is TRBV3-1 and J is TRBJ1-1, with D tentatively TRBD1 (5 bases). V lost 5 bases and J 0 bases, leaving 13 bases between the germline ends. Germline V gives CDR1 LGHDT, CDR2 YNNKEL (reference sequence). CDR3 length: 15 residues. This CDR3 reads CASSTDSPMNTEAFF. CDR3 bases: TGTGCCAGCAGCACCGACAGCCCCATGAACACTGAAGCTTTCTTT.

Regarding this clonotype: A much larger clone differs from this one at a single base, so this may be a read error. The rearrangement uses TRBV5-1 and TRBJ2-1, with 10 bases lining up with TRBD2. This CDR3 comprises 16 residues. The ends lost 0 bases at V and 10 bases at J; junction bases unmatched: 10. Germline CDR1 SGHRS, CDR2 YFSETQ. CDR3 in amino acids: CASSLVPSGGPGEQFF. CDR3 in DNA: TGCGCCAGCAGCTTGGTACCTAGCGGGGGACCAGGCGAGCAGTTCTTC.

The chain joins TRBV11-1 to TRBJ2-7; D not certain. Trimming took 5 bases from V and 0 from J, leaving 8 bases between them. This CDR3 is built from 13 residues. The germline V gene encodes CDR1 SGHAT and CDR2 FQDESV (reference sequence). The CDR3 is CASSRPGSYEQYF. Written as DNA, the CDR3 is TGTGCCAGCAGCCGACCGGGCTCCTACGAGCAGTACTTC.

This clonotype came up many times. The chain recombines TRBV11-2 with TRBJ2-1; a possible D gene is TRBD2 (6 bases). Between the trimmed V and J ends, which lost 6 bases and 5 bases, there was a span of 14 bases. Germline values: CDR1 SGHAT, CDR2 FQNNGV. CDR3 length equals 14 residues. The DNA of the CDR3 is TGTGCCAGCAGTCCGGGACTTCAGAACAATGAGCAGTTCTTC. Translated: CASSPGLQNNEQFF.

CDR3 DNA sequence: TGTGCCAGCAGCCCGAAAGGGGGGCCTACAGATACGCAGTATTTT. It translates to CASSPKGGPTDTQYF. The chain combines TRBV7-8 with TRBJ2-3; D tentatively reads TRBD1 or TRBD2 (6 bases each). Germline CDR1 and CDR2: SGHVS and FQNEAQ. CDR3 length: 15 residues. V was pared by 5 bases and J by 3 bases, with 15 bases between.

This clonotype was counted once. The J gene is TRBJ2-2, the V gene TRBV12-3 or TRBV12-4; D call uncertain. The CDR3 spans 13 residues. With 5 bases removed from V and 9 bases from J, the gap between germline ends came to 13 bases. CDR3 in amino acids: CASSGRRLRELFF. The CDR3 DNA reads TGTGCCAGCAGTGGACGTCGGCTCCGGGAGCTGTTTTTT.

The V gene is TRBV6-2 or TRBV6-3, the J gene TRBJ2-3, with TRBD2 matching over 11 bases. The V and J ends lost 2 bases and 5 bases, in that order; junction bases with no gene match: 6. This CDR3 is built from 16 residues. Germline V gene sequence: CDR1 MNHEY, CDR2 SVGEGT. The CDR3 spells CASSYPIGTSGDTQYF. The CDR3 DNA reads TGTGCCAGCAGTTACCCGATAGGGACTAGCGGAGATACGCAGTATTTT.

The sample holds a few counts of this clonotype. The rearrangement links TRBV14 to TRBJ1-1; unclear D gene. The V gene lost 5 bases and the J gene lost 1 base, with 5 bases spanning the gap. The CDR3 spans 12 residues. Germline-derived CDR1 and CDR2 are SGHDN and FVKESK. CDR3 region: CASSFSNTEAFF. DNA of the CDR3: TGTGCCAGCAGCTTCTCGAACACTGAAGCTTTCTTT.

The rearrangement uses TRBV7-9 and TRBJ2-5; D ambiguous. The CDR3 extends over 13 amino acids. V was shortened by 4 bases and J by 2 bases, with 8 bases between the two germline ends. The V gene's germline CDR1 is SEHNR and CDR2 FQNEAQ (reference sequence). The CDR3 DNA is TGTGCCAGCAGCTCCCGGTCTCAAGAGACCCAGTACTTC. As protein: CASSSRSQETQYF.

The chain joins TRBV20-1 to TRBJ1-4; TRBD1 matches at 7 bases. V lost 5 bases to trimming and J lost 7 bases; unmatched junction nucleotides: 7. This CDR3 is built from 13 residues. The germline CDR1 and CDR2 sequences are DFQATT and SNEGSKA (reference sequence). DNA for the CDR3: TGCAGTGCTGACAGGGCTGCTGGTGAAAAACTGTTTTTT. Amino acid sequence: CSADRAAGEKLFF.

The rearrangement joins TRBV4-3 to TRBJ2-7; tentatively, D is TRBD1 (6 bases). The CDR3 sequence is 18 residues long. CDR1 is LGHNA and CDR2 is YSLEER in the germline V gene. Trimming removed 0 bases at V and 0 bases at J, with 18 bases between. The CDR3 DNA is TGCGCCAGCAGCCAAGACCTCCTCCGGGACACAAACTCCTACGAGCAGTACTTC. Protein: CASSQDLLRDTNSYEQYF.

The chain joins TRBV19 to TRBJ1-5, with no clear D. The length of the CDR3 is 15 residues. The germline CDR1 and CDR2 sequences are LNHDA and SQIVND (reference sequence). The V and J ends lost 2 bases and 0 bases respectively, with 8 bases between them. This CDR3 reads CASSIWRNSNQPQHF. The CDR3 DNA reads as TGTGCCAGTAGTATATGGCGAAATAGCAATCAGCCCCAGCATTTT.

The rearrangement joins TRBV20-1 to TRBJ1-1, with D perhaps matching TRBD1 (6 bases). The CDR3 runs to 14 residues. V was shortened by 2 bases and J by 5 bases, with 15 bases between the two germline ends. In germline, CDR1 is DFQATT, CDR2 SNEGSKA (reference sequence). As DNA, the CDR3 is TGCAGTGCTAGAAAAAGGGGAAGGGGGACTGAAGCTTTCTTT. It specifies CSARKRGRGTEAFF.

Written as DNA, the CDR3 is TGCAGTGCTAGAGGTCGGAACAATCAGCCCCAGCATTTT. This translates into CSARGRNNQPQHF. The gene calls are TRBV20-1 and TRBJ1-5; no clear D gene. CDR1 is DFQATT, CDR2 SNEGSKA, per germline (reference sequence). This CDR3 is built from 13 residues. With 1 base removed from V and 3 bases from J, the gap between germline ends came to 7 bases.

The genes are TRBV28 and TRBJ1-2; 8 bases match TRBD1. The CDR3 runs to 16 residues. Germline V gene data show CDR1 as MDHEN and CDR2 as SYDVKM. V trimming: 3 bases; J trimming: 8 bases; junction bases outside the gene matches: 14. The CDR3 DNA sequence: TGTGCCAGCAGTTTCGGGCAGGGGGCCTCCCTTTTCGGCTACACCTTC. This encodes CASSFGQGASLFGYTF.

The chain carries TRBV7-2 and TRBJ2-3; D unresolved. The CDR3 is 15 amino acids. V shed 5 bases and J shed 6 bases, with 18 bases lying between them. Per germline, CDR1 SGHTA and CDR2 FQGNSA. The CDR3 nucleotides read TGTGCCAGCAGCCTAGTTCGGCCCCCGAGGGATACGCAGTATTTT. This encodes CASSLVRPPRDTQYF.

This clonotype was counted a few times. The chain couples TRBV7-9 to TRBJ1-6; D is unclear. Germline values: CDR1 SEHNR, CDR2 FQNEAQ (reference sequence). This CDR3 comprises 13 residues. The ends were cut back, 4 bases at V and 5 bases at J, with 6 bases in the middle. The CDR3 region is CASSWADNSPLHF. CDR3 nucleotides: TGTGCCAGCAGCTGGGCGGATAATTCACCCCTCCACTTT.

A single count supports this clonotype. V usage is TRBV6-5 and J usage is TRBJ2-2; TRBD1 matches at 8 bases. V lost 5 bases, J lost 5 bases, and 10 bases stayed unmatched. Germline V gene lookup returns CDR1 MNHEY and CDR2 SVGAGI. The CDR3 has 16 residues. CDR3 region: CASSPGQGATTGELFF. CDR3 in DNA: TGTGCCAGCAGTCCCGGCCAGGGGGCGACGACCGGGGAGCTGTTTTTT.